Listed below are T cell receptor beta chains from one sample, sequenced in a study of T cells and Merkel cell carcinoma outcomes. The method was immunoSEQ multiplex PCR; TCRdb's version includes in-frame clones alone and lacks a portion of them. Among some 15,000 clones listed, roughly 79% were seen once. The material sequenced was tumor tissue from Merkel cell carcinoma. All receptors come from a human donor with Merkel cell carcinoma. The CDR3 runs from the conserved cysteine through the conserved F or W. Each record gives: clone size, D gene, V gene, J gene, CDR3 protein, CDR3 DNA. D genes are given only for firm matches. Size values are once, few and many counts, or a class for expanded clones, and some rows have none.

abundance: -
d_gene: -
v_gene: TRBV20-1
j_gene: TRBJ2-7
CDR3aa: CSAEGGYEQYF
CDR3nt: TGCAGTGCCGAGGGGGGGTACGAGCAGTACTTC

abundance: -
d_gene: -
v_gene: TRBV7-9
j_gene: TRBJ1-4
CDR3aa: CASSLSSSNKKLFF
CDR3nt: TGTGCCAGCAGCTTGAGTAGCTCTAATAAAAAACTGTTTTTT

abundance: -
d_gene: TRBD1
v_gene: TRBV18
j_gene: TRBJ1-1
CDR3aa: CASSSGTGAMNTEAFF
CDR3nt: TGTGCCAGCTCATCCGGGACAGGGGCGATGAACACTGAAGCTTTCTTT

abundance: -
d_gene: -
v_gene: TRBV4-2
j_gene: TRBJ2-5
CDR3aa: CASSQVAGTGETQYF
CDR3nt: TGTGCCAGCAGCCAAGTTGCAGGGACGGGAGAGACCCAGTACTTC

abundance: once
d_gene: -
v_gene: TRBV6-1
j_gene: TRBJ1-6
CDR3aa: CASSDSLSYNSPLHF
CDR3nt: TGTGCCAGCAGTGACTCGTTGAGCTATAATTCACCCCTCCACTTT

abundance: once
d_gene: -
v_gene: TRBV30
j_gene: TRBJ2-5
CDR3aa: CAWSIVAGETQYF
CDR3nt: TGTGCCTGGAGCATCGTAGCTGGCGAGACCCAGTACTTC

abundance: -
d_gene: TRBD2
v_gene: TRBV15
j_gene: TRBJ2-3
CDR3aa: CATSRRDYTDTQYF
CDR3nt: TGTGCCACCAGCAGGAGGGACTACACAGATACGCAGTATTTT

abundance: -
d_gene: -
v_gene: TRBV7-9
j_gene: TRBJ2-5
CDR3aa: CAHEGVGETQYF
CDR3nt: TGTGCCCACGAGGGGGTGGGGGAGACCCAGTACTTC

abundance: few
d_gene: TRBD2
v_gene: TRBV6-7
j_gene: TRBJ2-7
CDR3aa: CASSWETSRLHSSYEQYF
CDR3nt: TGTGCCAGCAGTTGGGAGACTAGCAGATTACACTCCTCCTACGAGCAGTACTTC

abundance: few
d_gene: -
v_gene: TRBV30
j_gene: TRBJ2-3
CDR3aa: CAWSLTPFDSHTQYF
CDR3nt: TGTGCCTGGAGTTTGACCCCTTTTGATTCTCATACGCAGTATTTT

abundance: -
d_gene: TRBD1
v_gene: TRBV6-5
j_gene: TRBJ2-7
CDR3aa: CASSPIRGQGFEYF
CDR3nt: TGTGCCAGCAGTCCCATCAGGGGACAGGGTTTTGAGTACTTC

abundance: once
d_gene: -
v_gene: TRBV7-2
j_gene: TRBJ1-5
CDR3aa: CASSLGGGQPQHF
CDR3nt: TGTGCCAGCAGCTTAGGTGGCGGTCAGCCCCAGCATTTT

abundance: -
d_gene: -
v_gene: TRBV9
j_gene: TRBJ1-6
CDR3aa: CASSPTPAPYNSPLHF
CDR3nt: TGTGCCAGCAGCCCGACTCCCGCTCCTTATAATTCACCCCTCCACTTT

abundance: -
d_gene: -
v_gene: TRBV15
j_gene: TRBJ2-3
CDR3aa: CATSRRQLTDTQYF
CDR3nt: TGTGCCACCAGCAGACGACAGCTCACAGATACGCAGTATTTT

abundance: -
d_gene: -
v_gene: TRBV5-6
j_gene: TRBJ1-4
CDR3aa: CASSLRVATNEKLFF
CDR3nt: TGTGCCAGCAGCCTCAGAGTTGCAACTAATGAAAAACTGTTTTTT

abundance: -
d_gene: -
v_gene: TRBV5-1
j_gene: TRBJ1-1
CDR3aa: CASSATVNTEAFF
CDR3nt: TGCGCCAGCAGCGCGACGGTGAACACTGAAGCTTTCTTT

abundance: few
d_gene: TRBD1
v_gene: TRBV2
j_gene: TRBJ1-4
CDR3aa: CASSEWTGDPGNEKLFF
CDR3nt: TGTGCCAGCAGTGAGTGGACAGGGGACCCGGGTAATGAAAAACTGTTTTTT

abundance: once
d_gene: TRBD1
v_gene: TRBV6-1
j_gene: TRBJ1-2
CDR3aa: CASSGSGQLNYGYTF
CDR3nt: TGTGCCAGCAGTGGGTCGGGACAGTTAAACTATGGCTACACCTTC

abundance: -
d_gene: TRBD2
v_gene: TRBV7-9
j_gene: TRBJ2-3
CDR3aa: CASSLRSSGVADTQYF
CDR3nt: TGTGCCAGCAGCTTAAGGTCTAGCGGGGTTGCAGATACGCAGTATTTT

abundance: -
d_gene: -
v_gene: TRBV28
j_gene: TRBJ2-7
CDR3aa: CASSLTSLRAYEQYF
CDR3nt: TGTGCCAGCAGTTTAACCAGCCTCAGGGCGTACGAGCAGTACTTC

abundance: -
d_gene: TRBD2
v_gene: TRBV30
j_gene: TRBJ2-1
CDR3aa: CAWSLAGGTYNEQFF
CDR3nt: TGTGCCTGGAGTTTAGCGGGAGGCACCTACAATGAGCAGTTCTTC

abundance: -
d_gene: TRBD1
v_gene: TRBV28
j_gene: TRBJ1-5
CDR3aa: CASSTGQPSPQHF
CDR3nt: TGTGCCAGCAGTACGGGACAGCCTTCGCCCCAGCATTTT

abundance: -
d_gene: TRBD1
v_gene: TRBV10-3
j_gene: TRBJ2-7
CDR3aa: CATDDDGTAAYEQYF
CDR3nt: TGTGCCACCGACGATGACGGGACAGCAGCCTACGAGCAGTACTTC

abundance: -
d_gene: -
v_gene: TRBV6-1
j_gene: TRBJ2-7
CDR3aa: CASRRETYEQYF
CDR3nt: TGTGCCAGCAGGAGGGAAACCTACGAGCAGTACTTC

abundance: -
d_gene: TRBD2
v_gene: TRBV4-2
j_gene: TRBJ2-3
CDR3aa: CASSQDWRGGTDTQYF
CDR3nt: TGTGCCAGCAGCCAAGATTGGCGGGGGGGCACAGATACGCAGTATTTT

abundance: -
d_gene: -
v_gene: TRBV4-1
j_gene: TRBJ1-2
CDR3aa: CASSQVFTPANYGYTF
CDR3nt: TGCGCCAGCAGCCAAGTTTTCACCCCAGCTAACTATGGCTACACCTTC

abundance: -
d_gene: TRBD2
v_gene: TRBV7-2
j_gene: TRBJ2-7
CDR3aa: CASSLPGGSYEQYF
CDR3nt: TGTGCCAGCAGCTTACCGGGGGGCTCCTACGAGCAGTACTTC

abundance: -
d_gene: -
v_gene: TRBV6-1
j_gene: TRBJ1-5
CDR3aa: CASSELGNSNQPQHF
CDR3nt: TGTGCCAGCAGTGAATTGGGGAACAGCAATCAGCCCCAGCATTTT

abundance: -
d_gene: TRBD1
v_gene: TRBV19
j_gene: TRBJ1-3
CDR3aa: CASSPGTDGNTIYF
CDR3nt: TGTGCCAGTAGCCCCGGGACAGACGGAAACACCATATATTTT

abundance: once
d_gene: TRBD2
v_gene: TRBV28
j_gene: TRBJ2-6
CDR3aa: CASGRDGLSGANVLTF
CDR3nt: TGTGCCAGCGGGAGGGATGGGCTATCTGGGGCCAACGTCCTGACTTTC

abundance: -
d_gene: -
v_gene: TRBV6-5
j_gene: TRBJ1-2
CDR3aa: CASRATVNYGYTF
CDR3nt: TGTGCCAGCAGGGCGACGGTTAACTATGGCTACACCTTC

abundance: -
d_gene: -
v_gene: TRBV7-9
j_gene: TRBJ1-5
CDR3aa: CASSPGRAENQPQHF
CDR3nt: TGTGCCAGCAGCCCAGGACGGGCGGAAAATCAGCCCCAGCATTTT

abundance: -
d_gene: TRBD1
v_gene: TRBV5-1
j_gene: TRBJ2-3
CDR3aa: CASSPPTGFADTQYF
CDR3nt: TGCGCCAGCAGCCCCCCGACAGGGTTCGCAGATACGCAGTATTTT

abundance: once
d_gene: TRBD1
v_gene: TRBV30
j_gene: TRBJ2-7
CDR3aa: CAWSWLQGAYGRTYEQYF
CDR3nt: TGTGCCTGGAGCTGGCTACAGGGGGCCTATGGTCGTACCTACGAGCAGTACTTC

abundance: once
d_gene: TRBD2
v_gene: TRBV5-4
j_gene: TRBJ2-5
CDR3aa: CASSPRTSEVQYF
CDR3nt: TGTGCCAGCAGCCCTCGGACTAGCGAGGTCCAGTACTTC

abundance: -
d_gene: -
v_gene: TRBV20-1
j_gene: TRBJ1-2
CDR3aa: CSASRGYGYTF
CDR3nt: TGCAGTGCTAGCCGGGGGTACGGCTACACCTTC

abundance: -
d_gene: -
v_gene: TRBV6-1
j_gene: TRBJ1-5
CDR3aa: CARLNQPQHF
CDR3nt: TGTGCCAGACTTAATCAGCCCCAGCATTTT